Sequencing of this T cell receptor (beta chain) was carried out in a study of T cells after posttransplantation cyclophosphamide. V was clipped by 4 bases and J by 7 bases, with 22 bases between them. This CDR3 comprises 16 residues. Germline loops: CDR1 SGHRS, CDR2 YFSETQ. Turning to this clone: Antigen specificity is unknown.

Busulfan-fludarabine conditioning, marrow transplant, and cyclophosphamide on days +3 and +4 were administered. The table came from immunoSEQ multiplex PCR; TCRdb's copy has only in-frame clones and leaves some out. The sample includes tens of thousands of clones, 90% seen only once; the top ten take 2% to 2.5%. Study outcomes and limitations: TRB overlap between skin or GI tissue T cells and blood was limited. Recipient CMV seropositivity and CMV reactivation strongly tracked TRB clonality. Donor-recipient repertoire similarity was low at 1-2 months, rising over year one.

The TCR sequence derives from a male patient in his sixties who received an allogeneic stem cell transplant from a related donor and was CMV-positive. Among the T cells, some may be from the graft donor. The V and J genes are TRBV5-1 and TRBJ2-3; possible D gene TRBD2, 7 bases. This specimen was PBMCs, taken around 58 days after allogeneic stem cell transplant with posttransplant cyclophosphamide. CDR3 amino acids: CASSASDGGASNTQYF. Written as DNA, the CDR3 is TGCGCCAGCAGCGCCTCCGATGGGGGGGCGTCGAATACGCAGTATTTT.